Sequencing of this T cell receptor (beta chain) was carried out in a study of blood T cell repertoires in COVID-19. The authors' processing: Estimation of nucleated cell counts relied on the amplification of reference gene primers. Profiling relied on immunoSEQ multiplex PCR, and the TCRdb table lists in-frame clones only, not all of them. V, J and clone size are those of that table, while D and trimming were read from the DNA. The sample carries over 100,000 clones, around 86% recorded once. Germline loops: CDR1 SGHDT, CDR2 YYEEEE. V lost 4 bases and J lost 4, with 15 bases in between. This CDR3 contains 15 residues.

This TCR derives from a man aged 50 to 60 with acute or convalescent COVID-19. Sequencing input: peripheral blood. The chain joins TRBV5-6 to TRBJ1-3; possible D gene TRBD1, 5 bases. CDR3 nucleotides: TGTGCCAGCAGCCGGCGGTGGGGGGGAGGAAACACCATATATTTT. This encodes CASSRRWGGGNTIYF.